One sample yielded the 30 T cell receptor beta chains listed below, sequenced in a study of T cell responses to AZD1222 COVID-19 vaccine. Some clones are missing from TCRdb's copy, which holds only in-frame ones; the method was immunoSEQ multiplex PCR. The sample records approximately 100,000 clones, approximately 90% being singletons. The source material was peripheral blood, sampled on day 0 of AZD1222 vaccination. The receptors were sampled from an adult in good health.

The sample holds one count of this clone. This rearrangement joins TRBV6-5 to TRBJ1-4, with TRBD1 matching over 10 bases. V gave up 6 bases and J gave up 5 bases; unmatched junction bases: 3. This CDR3 comprises 14 residues. Germline V gene sequence: CDR1 MNHEY, CDR2 SVGAGI. The DNA for the CDR3 is TGTGCCAGCAGCAGGACAGGGGGAAATGAAAAACTGTTTTTT. Translated: CASSRTGGNEKLFF.

CDR3 sequence reads: CPKLGGQETQYF. Written as DNA, the CDR3 is TGTCCCAAGCTCGGGGGGCAAGAGACCCAGTACTTC. V gene TRBV6-5 combines with J gene TRBJ2-5; 7 bases match TRBD2. The CDR3 spans 12 residues. Germline V lookup: CDR1 MNHEY, CDR2 SVGAGI.

This sequence joins TRBV5-1 and TRBJ2-3; D is uncertain. Germline V gene lookup returns CDR1 SGHRS and CDR2 YFSETQ. CDR3 length: 13 residues. The germline V and J ends were trimmed by 1 base and 3 bases, with 6 bases remaining between them. The CDR3 DNA is TGCGCCAGCAGCTTGTCAAGGACAGATACGCAGTATTTT. This sequence encodes CASSLSRTDTQYF.

The rearrangement joins TRBV5-4 to TRBJ2-3; 7 nucleotides agree with TRBD2. This CDR3 has 19 residues. The germline V gene encodes CDR1 SGHNT and CDR2 YYREEE (reference sequence). V lost 3 bases, J lost 1 base, and 17 bases stayed unmatched. The CDR3 nucleotides read TGTGCCAGCAGCTCCCCCCTGGTGTGGCGGGAGTTGGGCACAGATACGCAGTATTTT. It is translated as CASSSPLVWRELGTDTQYF.

The J gene is TRBJ2-7, the V gene TRBV7-2; 10 bases agree with TRBD1. V trimming: 5 bases; J trimming: 6 bases; junction bases outside the gene matches: 4. This CDR3 is 13 amino acids long. The germline gives CDR1 SGHTA, CDR2 FQGNSA. CDR3 sequence reads: CASSADRGGEQYF. As DNA, the CDR3 is TGTGCCAGCAGCGCGGACAGGGGGGGCGAGCAGTACTTC.

The rearrangement joins TRBV5-4 to TRBJ1-1; D call uncertain. The CDR3 loop spans 12 amino acids. Germline V gene data show CDR1 as SGHNT and CDR2 as YYREEE (reference sequence). Trimming stripped 5 bases from V and 7 bases from J, with 12 bases between. The DNA for the CDR3 is TGTGCCAGCAGTTCCTCTGACTATGAAGCTTTCTTT. It yields the protein CASSSSDYEAFF.

Only one count was recorded for this clone. The CDR3 DNA sequence: TGTGCCAGTAGTATAGGTAGCGGGGGGGCGCACGAGCAGTACTTC. It encodes CASSIGSGGAHEQYF. The chain joins TRBV19 to TRBJ2-7, with 11 bases aligning to TRBD2. CDR1 LNHDA and CDR2 SQIVND come from the germline V gene (reference sequence). The length of the CDR3 is 15 residues. The ends lost 1 base at V and 5 bases at J; junction bases unmatched: 4. Complete variable domain (other parts from reference TRBV19 and TRBJ2-7): DGGITQSPKYLFRKEGQNVTLSCEQNLNHDAMYWYRQDPGQGLRLIYYSQIVNDFQKGDIAEGYSVSREKKESFPLTVTSAQKNPTAFYLCASSIGSGGAHEQYFGPGTRLTVT.

The sample holds a few counts of this clone. The DNA for the CDR3 is TGTGCCAGCAGCCACAAGCGTTATTCCTACGAGCAGTACTTC. Its protein product is CASSHKRYSYEQYF. The V gene is TRBV13, the J gene TRBJ2-7; D is ambiguous. V dropped 5 bases and J dropped 1 base, with 12 bases sitting between them. The CDR3 loop spans 14 amino acids. Germline CDR1 is PRHDT and CDR2 is FYEKMQ (reference sequence).

The V gene is TRBV19, the J gene TRBJ1-5; 8 positions agree with TRBD1. V was clipped by 2 bases and J by 2 bases; unmatched bases: 5. Germline V lookup: CDR1 LNHDA, CDR2 SQIVND (reference sequence). CDR3 length: 16 amino acids. As DNA, the CDR3 is TGTGCCAGTAGTATAACAGGGGGAGGCCGCAATCAGCCCCAGCATTTT. Protein sequence: CASSITGGGRNQPQHF.

CDR3 sequence: CATSRASSLSYEQYF. For the CDR3, the DNA is TGTGCCACCAGCAGAGCGTCCAGTTTGTCTTACGAGCAGTACTTC. The chain joins TRBV15 to TRBJ2-7; D unresolved. Germline V gene lookup returns CDR1 LNHNV and CDR2 YYDKDF (reference sequence). V lost 1 base and J lost 4, with 14 bases in between. The CDR3 spans 15 residues.

V gene TRBV25-1 combines with J gene TRBJ1-6; D possibly corresponds to TRBD1 (5 bases). CDR3 length equals 16 residues. Deletions cut 1 base from V and 7 bases from J, with 14 bases between. Germline assignment: CDR1 MGHDK and CDR2 SYGVNS. This CDR3 is CASSESAGMGNSPLHF. The CDR3 DNA sequence: TGTGCCAGCAGTGAATCCGCAGGGATGGGGAATTCACCCCTCCACTTT.

This chain connects TRBV3-1 (or the pseudogene TRBV3-2) to TRBJ2-3; possible D gene TRBD2, 6 bases. The CDR3 loop spans 17 amino acids. Trimming took 4 bases from V and 1 from J, leaving 18 bases between them. Germline values: CDR1 LGHDT, CDR2 YNNKEL (reference sequence). The CDR3 is CASSPRRGNPRTDTQYF. CDR3 DNA sequence: TGTGCCAGCAGCCCACGTCGGGGGAACCCACGCACAGATACGCAGTATTTT.

The chain recombines TRBV18 with TRBJ1-2; D gene unclear. The CDR3 loop spans 14 amino acids. V lost 5 bases and J lost 1, with 11 bases in between. The germline CDR1 and CDR2 sequences are KGHSH and LQKENI. This CDR3 reads CASSIENVNYGYTF. The CDR3 DNA is TGTGCCAGCTCAATCGAGAATGTTAACTATGGCTACACCTTC.

This rearrangement joins TRBV6-2 or TRBV6-3 to TRBJ2-7; 7 nucleotides match TRBD1. Germline assignment: CDR1 MNHEY and CDR2 SVGEGT. Germline trimming cut 5 bases from V and 6 bases from J; bases unmatched to any gene: 7. The CDR3 sequence is 13 residues long. This CDR3 is CASSERGPGEQYF. Here the CDR3 DNA reads TGTGCCAGCAGTGAGAGGGGGCCGGGCGAGCAGTACTTC.

Only one count was recorded for this clone. This chain uses TRBV19 with TRBJ1-3; weak D call: TRBD1 (5 bases). This CDR3 is built from 16 residues. Per germline, CDR1 LNHDA and CDR2 SQIVND (reference sequence). Trimming pared 4 bases from V and 0 bases from J, leaving 13 bases between. DNA for the CDR3: TGTGCCAGTAGTACCAAACAGGTCTACTCTGGAAACACCATATATTTT. Translating it yields CASSTKQVYSGNTIYF.

The rearrangement joins TRBV29-1 to TRBJ1-2; 9 nucleotides match TRBD1. The CDR3 has 14 residues. Germline trimming cut 5 bases from V and 5 bases from J; bases unmatched to any gene: 9. Germline V CDR1 and CDR2: SQVTM, ANQGSEA. The CDR3 loop is CSVRRTGVKYGYTF. CDR3 coding DNA: TGCAGCGTTCGCCGGACAGGGGTGAAGTATGGCTACACCTTC.

V gene TRBV6-2 or TRBV6-3 combines with J gene TRBJ1-5, with TRBD1 matching 7 bases. The J segment lost 3 bases and the V segment lost 5 bases, leaving 4 bases of the junction unmatched. Germline-derived CDR1 and CDR2 are MNHEY and SVGEGT. The CDR3 covers 14 residues. CDR3 bases: TGTGCCAGCAGTAGAAGGGGGCCCAATCAGCCCCAGCATTTT. As protein: CASSRRGPNQPQHF.

Note on this clone: Other DNA sequences in the sample encode the same CDR3. The chain uses TRBV7-2 and TRBJ1-2; TRBD1 matches at 9 bases. Germline CDR1 reads SGHTA; CDR2 reads FQGNSA. The CDR3 length is 13 residues. Trimming took 3 bases from V and 4 from J; bases not matched to a gene: 0. DNA for the CDR3: TGTGCCAGCAGCTTGGGACAGGGCTATGGCTACACCTTC. Its protein product is CASSLGQGYGYTF.

This clone was seen a single time. The junction and the germline gene differ at one end; a read error may be behind it. CDR3 coding DNA: TGTGTCAGCAGCCAAGGGGCAGAGAACACTGAAGCTTTCTTT. This sequence encodes CVSSQGAENTEAFF. This sequence joins TRBV4-2 and TRBJ1-1; TRBD1 might be the D (5 bases). Germline V CDR1 and CDR2: LGHNA, YNFKEQ. The CDR3 has 14 amino acids.

This rearrangement joins TRBV5-1 to TRBJ1-4; TRBD1 agrees at 7 bases. This CDR3 spans 14 amino acids. Germline trimming cut 6 bases from V and 8 bases from J; bases unmatched to any gene: 10. Per germline, CDR1 SGHRS and CDR2 YFSETQ. The CDR3 protein is CASKLGQGGEKLFF. DNA of the CDR3: TGCGCCAGCAAACTTGGTCAGGGGGGCGAAAAACTGTTTTTT. Supplemented by reference TRBV5-1 and TRBJ1-4, the full variable domain reads KAGVTQTPRYLIKTRGQQVTLSCSPISGHRSVSWYQQTPGQGLQFLFEYFSETQRNKGNFPGRFSGRQFSNSRSEMNVSTLELGDSALYLCASKLGQGGEKLFFGSGTQLSVL.

This clone was counted a single time. The chain links TRBV6-5 to TRBJ1-6; 7 nucleotides match TRBD1. The CDR3 runs to 16 residues. The V and J ends lost 4 bases and 8 bases, in that order; junction bases with no gene match: 11. From germline, CDR1 is MNHEY and CDR2 SVGAGI. The CDR3 loop is CASSFLQGTRDSPLHF. CDR3 coding DNA: TGTGCCAGCAGTTTCCTACAGGGGACTCGGGATTCACCCCTCCACTTT.

The CDR3 nucleotides are TGCGCCAGCAGTTCCCCCGGGACAGCTACCTACGAGCAGTACTTC. Translating it yields CASSSPGTATYEQYF. The chain carries TRBV4-1 and TRBJ2-7; 7 bases are a match to TRBD1. The CDR3 consists of 15 residues. Germline CDR1 reads MGHRA; CDR2 reads YSYEKL. The V and J ends lost 6 bases and 2 bases, in that order; junction bases with no gene match: 10.

The V gene is TRBV6-5, the J gene TRBJ1-5; tentatively, D is TRBD1 (5 bases). Trimming removed 6 bases at V and 2 bases at J, with 11 bases between. The CDR3 is made up of 14 amino acids. From germline, CDR1 is MNHEY and CDR2 SVGAGI. The chain's CDR3 is CASRGTGGNQPQHF. The CDR3 DNA reads TGTGCCAGCAGAGGAACAGGAGGCAATCAGCCCCAGCATTTT.

This clone came up a few times. The rearrangement uses TRBV6-1 and TRBJ2-3, with D tentatively TRBD2 (6 bases). CDR1 MNHNS and CDR2 SASEGT come from the germline V gene. This CDR3 spans 14 amino acids. V dropped 2 bases and J dropped 4 bases, with 10 bases sitting between them. The CDR3 region has the DNA TGTGCCAGCAGTGAACTGGGGGGAGCAGATACGCAGTATTTT. Translation gives CASSELGGADTQYF.

This chain uses TRBV5-1 with TRBJ1-6; D is unresolved. The length of the CDR3 is 16 residues. Germline-derived CDR1 and CDR2 are SGHRS and YFSETQ. Trimming took off 2 bases at V and 0 bases at J, with 9 bases between the two ends. The CDR3 sequence is CASSLTASSYNSPLHF. Here the CDR3 DNA reads TGCGCCAGCAGCTTAACAGCGAGCTCCTATAATTCACCCCTCCACTTT.

This chain links TRBV19 with TRBJ1-2; TRBD1 matches at 7 bases. Per the germline V gene, CDR1 is LNHDA and CDR2 is SQIVND (reference sequence). The CDR3 loop spans 17 amino acids. Germline trimming cut 3 bases from V and 2 bases from J; bases unmatched to any gene: 12. The CDR3 sequence is CASSILVDRVKNYGYTF. The CDR3 DNA is TGTGCCAGTAGTATTCTAGTAGACAGGGTAAAGAACTATGGCTACACCTTC.

This sequence joins TRBV28 and TRBJ2-5; no reliable D call. The CDR3 is 14 residues long. V gave up 2 bases and J gave up 9 bases, with 16 bases separating them. Germline CDR1 and CDR2: MDHEN and SYDVKM. CDR3 residues: CASSLRIGQSAQYF. The CDR3 DNA follows: TGTGCCAGCAGTTTAAGAATCGGGCAGTCGGCCCAGTACTTC.

The chain employs TRBV10-2 and TRBJ2-2; 13 bases align to TRBD2. This CDR3 spans 15 amino acids. After removal of 9 bases from V and 5 bases from J, the junction contained 6 bases not matched to a gene. Germline V gene lookup returns CDR1 WSHSY and CDR2 SAAADI. The CDR3 nucleotides are TGCGCCAGTCGGACTAGCGGGGGTGGAACCGGGGAGCTGTTTTTT. Translating gives CASRTSGGGTGELFF.

CDR3 protein: CAWSVRGRKNTEAFF. The CDR3 bases are TGTGCCTGGAGTGTGCGGGGGCGTAAGAACACTGAAGCTTTCTTT. This chain connects TRBV30 to TRBJ1-1; perhaps TRBD1 as D (6 bases). CDR3 size: 15 residues. V shed 0 bases and J shed 1 base, with 12 bases lying between them. Germline CDR1 is GTSNPN and CDR2 is SVGIG (reference sequence).

J is TRBJ1-2 and V is TRBV7-2, with no clear D. The CDR3 sequence is 17 residues long. CDR1 and CDR2 from the germline V gene are SGHTA and FQGNSA. V was trimmed by 0 bases and J by 4 bases, leaving 18 bases between them. The CDR3 DNA follows: TGTGCCAGCAGCTTAGCGGGGAGGCAGTTCAGCCTCTATGGCTACACCTTC. Translating it yields CASSLAGRQFSLYGYTF.